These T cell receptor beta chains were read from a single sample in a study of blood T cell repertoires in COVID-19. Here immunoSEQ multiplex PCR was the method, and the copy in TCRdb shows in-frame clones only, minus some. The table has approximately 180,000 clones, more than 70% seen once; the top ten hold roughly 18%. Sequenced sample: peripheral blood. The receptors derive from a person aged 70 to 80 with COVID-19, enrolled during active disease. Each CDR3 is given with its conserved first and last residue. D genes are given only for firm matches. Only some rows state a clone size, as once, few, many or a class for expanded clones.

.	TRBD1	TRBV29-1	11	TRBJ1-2	CSVDRASGYTF	TGCAGCGTCGACAGGGCGAGTGGCTACACCTTC
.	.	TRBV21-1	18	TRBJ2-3	CASSTDARLPISGDTQYF	TGTGCCAGCAGCACAGACGCACGACTTCCAATCAGCGGAGATACGCAGTATTTT
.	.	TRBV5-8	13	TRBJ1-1	CASSFGGAREAFF	TGTGCCAGCAGCTTCGGGGGTGCAAGAGAAGCTTTCTTT
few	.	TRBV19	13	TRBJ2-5	CASSRGGAETQYF	TGTGCCAGTAGTCGAGGAGGGGCAGAGACCCAGTACTTC
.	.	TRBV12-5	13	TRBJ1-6	CASGLAPGSPLHF	TGTGCTAGTGGTTTGGCCCCAGGTTCACCCCTCCACTTT
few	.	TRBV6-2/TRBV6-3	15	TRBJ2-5	CASSYLGSGRETQYF	TGTGCCAGCAGTTACCTCGGATCAGGGAGGGAGACCCAGTACTTC
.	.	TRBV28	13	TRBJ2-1	CASSPWAGGEQFF	TGTGCCAGCAGCCCCTGGGCCGGTGGTGAGCAGTTCTTC
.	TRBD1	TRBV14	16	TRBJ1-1	CASSQIRTGSGTEAFF	TGTGCCAGCAGCCAAATTCGGACAGGGAGTGGGACTGAAGCTTTCTTT
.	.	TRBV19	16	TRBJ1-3	CASSPTPGVAGNTIYF	TGTGCCAGTAGTCCTACCCCGGGGGTCGCTGGAAACACCATATATTTT
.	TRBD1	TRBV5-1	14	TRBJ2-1	CASSLGDRDNEQFF	TGCGCCAGCAGCTTGGGGGACAGAGACAATGAGCAGTTCTTC
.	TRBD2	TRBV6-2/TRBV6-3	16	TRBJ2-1	CASSYSLAGGIYEQFF	TGTGCCAGCAGTTACTCGCTAGCGGGAGGAATCTATGAGCAGTTCTTC
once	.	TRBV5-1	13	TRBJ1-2	CASSSSGDYGYTF	TGCGCCAGCAGCTCCTCAGGGGACTATGGCTACACCTTC
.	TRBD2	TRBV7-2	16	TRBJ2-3	CASSFRGGRGTDTQYF	TGTGCCAGCAGCTTCCGGGGGGGCCGGGGCACAGATACGCAGTATTTT
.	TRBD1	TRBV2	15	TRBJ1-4	CASSRSGTGVEKLFF	TGTGCCAGCAGCCGATCCGGGACAGGGGTTGAAAAACTGTTTTTT
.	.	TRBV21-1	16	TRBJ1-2	CASSKAARTGWYGYTF	TGTGCCAGCAGCAAAGCAGCGAGGACAGGCTGGTATGGCTACACCTTC
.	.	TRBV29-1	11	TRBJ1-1	CSVEGRGEAFF	TGCAGCGTTGAGGGGCGGGGTGAAGCTTTCTTT
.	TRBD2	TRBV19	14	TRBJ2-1	CATNSGRADNEQFF	TGTGCCACCAACAGCGGGAGGGCGGACAATGAGCAGTTCTTC
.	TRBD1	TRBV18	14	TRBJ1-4	CASSLDRGHEKLFF	TGTGCCAGCTCTCTAGACAGGGGACACGAAAAACTGTTTTTT
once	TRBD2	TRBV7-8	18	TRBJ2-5	CASSFLLAGVMRQETQYF	TGTGCCAGCAGCTTCCTTCTAGCGGGAGTGATGAGGCAAGAGACCCAGTACTTC
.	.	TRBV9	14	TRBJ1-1	CASSVVAENTEAFF	TGTGCCAGCAGCGTAGTTGCAGAAAACACTGAAGCTTTCTTT
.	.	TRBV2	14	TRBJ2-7	CASSEFGSTYEQYF	TGTGCCAGCAGTGAGTTTGGCAGTACCTACGAGCAGTACTTC
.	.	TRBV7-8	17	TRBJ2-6	CASSLVFRGAGANVLTF	TGTGCCAGCAGCTTAGTCTTTAGGGGTGCTGGGGCCAACGTCCTGACTTTC
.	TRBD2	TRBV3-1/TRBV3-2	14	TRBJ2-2	CASSRGGWTGELFF	TGTGCCAGCAGCCGGGGGGGTTGGACCGGGGAGCTGTTTTTT
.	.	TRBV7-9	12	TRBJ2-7	CASSPSRGEQYF	TGTGCCAGCAGTCCCTCCAGGGGCGAGCAGTACTTC
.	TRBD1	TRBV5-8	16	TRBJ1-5	CASSPLRTGANQPQHF	TGTGCCAGCAGCCCGCTACGCACAGGGGCCAATCAGCCCCAGCATTTT
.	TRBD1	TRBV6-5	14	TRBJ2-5	CASSPGQVQETQYF	TGTGCCAGCAGTCCGGGACAGGTCCAAGAGACCCAGTACTTC
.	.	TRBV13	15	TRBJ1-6	CASSFFRGKNSPLHF	TGTGCCAGCAGCTTCTTTAGGGGGAAAAATTCACCCCTCCACTTT
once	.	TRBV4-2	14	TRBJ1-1	CASTPGLANTEAFF	TGTGCCAGCACCCCGGGACTGGCGAACACTGAAGCTTTCTTT
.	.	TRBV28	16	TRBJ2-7	CASSSPPRGVGYEQYF	TGTGCCAGCAGTTCCCCCCCCAGGGGAGTGGGATACGAGCAGTACTTC
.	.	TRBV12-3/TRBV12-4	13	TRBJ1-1	CASSSRQRTEAFF	TGTGCCAGCAGTTCCAGACAGCGTACTGAAGCTTTCTTT
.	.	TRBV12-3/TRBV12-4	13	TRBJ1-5	CASSAGFNQPQHF	TGTGCCAGCAGTGCAGGGTTCAATCAGCCCCAGCATTTT
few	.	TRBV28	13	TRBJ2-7	CASRVAAPGEQYF	TGTGCCAGCCGCGTGGCCGCCCCGGGAGAGCAGTACTTC
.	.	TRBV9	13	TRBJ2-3	CASRTGGSDTQYF	TGTGCCAGCAGGACTGGGGGCTCAGATACGCAGTATTTT
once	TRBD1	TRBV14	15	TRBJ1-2	CASSQVPAGGYGYTF	TGTGCCAGCAGCCAAGTCCCCGCAGGGGGCTATGGCTACACCTTC
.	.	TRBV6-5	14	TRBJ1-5	CASSSGWDNQPQHF	TGTGCCAGCAGTTCAGGGTGGGACAATCAGCCCCAGCATTTT
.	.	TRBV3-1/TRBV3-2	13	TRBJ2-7	CASSQHTAYEQYF	TGTGCCAGCAGCCAACATACAGCCTACGAGCAGTACTTC
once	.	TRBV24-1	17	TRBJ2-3	CATSDPSPEARFGTQYF	TGTGCCACCAGTGACCCCTCCCCGGAGGCTCGATTCGGTACGCAGTATTTT
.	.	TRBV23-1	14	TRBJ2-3	CASSHYPSWDTQYF	TGCGCCAGCAGTCACTACCCTAGCTGGGATACGCAGTATTTT
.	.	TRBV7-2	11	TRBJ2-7	CASSHSYEQYF	TGTGCCAGCAGCCACTCCTACGAGCAGTACTTC
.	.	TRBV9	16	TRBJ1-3	CASSQVPQGKGNTIYF	TGTGCCAGCAGCCAGGTCCCTCAGGGTAAAGGAAACACCATATATTTT
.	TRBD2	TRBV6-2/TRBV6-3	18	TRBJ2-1	CASSSSRWTSLVSNEQFF	TGTGCCAGCAGTTCCTCTCGATGGACTAGTTTAGTAAGCAATGAGCAGTTCTTC
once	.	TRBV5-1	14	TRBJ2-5	CASSLGTSQETQYF	TGCGCCAGCAGCCTCGGGACATCCCAAGAGACCCAGTACTTC
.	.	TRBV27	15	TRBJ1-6	CASRVPDRPNSPLHF	TGTGCCAGCAGAGTTCCCGACAGACCAAATTCACCCCTCCACTTT